Listed below are T cell receptor beta chains from one sample, sequenced in a study of OX40 agonist ivuxolimab in advanced cancers. Sequencing used immunoSEQ multiplex PCR; TCRdb keeps in-frame clones, though not all of them. The sample shows 70,000 or so clones, about nine tenths of them seen only once. Sequenced material: CD4+ or CD8+ T cells sorted from blood, taken in a trial of the OX40 agonist ivuxolimab. The receptors were sampled from an adult with an advanced solid tumor such as melanoma, head and neck, liver or kidney cancer. CDR3s include the opening cysteine and the closing phenylalanine or tryptophan. A D gene is named only where the DNA matches it firmly.

CASSVQGSNQPQHF,.,TRBJ1-5,TRBV2
CAWSAGPPLYEQYF,.,TRBJ2-7,TRBV30
CASSTSPRVGEKLFF,.,TRBJ1-4,TRBV4-1
CASSKDETQYF,.,TRBJ2-5,TRBV5-1
CASSPLGGNTEAFF,.,TRBJ1-1,TRBV25-1
CASGNWGVYEQYF,.,TRBJ2-7,TRBV6-1
CASSLYNQPQHF,.,TRBJ1-5,TRBV7-2
CASSALWEQYF,.,TRBJ2-7,TRBV2
CASSTWTGNYEQYF,TRBD1,TRBJ2-7,TRBV28
CSVAGQGDQPQHF,TRBD1,TRBJ1-5,TRBV29-1
CAKKAGASSYNSPLHF,.,TRBJ1-6,TRBV27
CASSIGLVRASQNTEAFF,.,TRBJ1-1,TRBV19
CASSTGEKETQYF,.,TRBJ2-5,TRBV19
CASSIRTGIDTEAFF,TRBD1,TRBJ1-1,TRBV13
CASSPGAQETQYF,.,TRBJ2-5,TRBV10-2
CASNIRGAGEDTQYF,.,TRBJ2-3,TRBV9
CASSSFRSTSYNEQFF,.,TRBJ2-1,TRBV5-1
CATSPFVGGYMNTEAFF,.,TRBJ1-1,TRBV19
CATSSGREAGGANEQFF,TRBD2,TRBJ2-1,TRBV15
CASSRDREHQPQHF,TRBD1,TRBJ1-5,TRBV6-5
CASDRRYEQYF,.,TRBJ2-7,TRBV2
CAWSVGQGGNNEQFF,.,TRBJ2-1,TRBV30
CASSPEREEQFF,TRBD2,TRBJ2-1,TRBV2
CASSFGNPPGQGSRQYF,TRBD1,TRBJ2-7,TRBV5-8
CSADRLAGEGTQYF,TRBD2,TRBJ2-3,TRBV29-1
CASSYKGRSYEQYF,.,TRBJ2-7,TRBV6-5
CASSSTSGGAGADTQYF,TRBD2,TRBJ2-3,TRBV5-1
CASSYARTGRRPGNTIYF,TRBD1,TRBJ1-3,TRBV7-9
CASSLYLDTQYF,.,TRBJ2-3,TRBV13
CASSEGTGNSPLHF,TRBD1,TRBJ1-6,TRBV2
CASSSGGSYNEQFF,.,TRBJ2-1,TRBV7-9
CASIPGGGLGSYNEQFF,.,TRBJ2-1,TRBV5-1
CASRWGGNTGELFF,TRBD2,TRBJ2-2,TRBV5-1
CASSSRTSISGNTIYF,.,TRBJ1-3,TRBV19
CAISESSGNTEAFF,.,TRBJ1-1,TRBV10-3
CASSLQRGEQYF,.,TRBJ2-7,TRBV28
CASSLGGEQYF,.,TRBJ2-7,TRBV5-1
CASSPPSQSTDTQYF,.,TRBJ2-3,TRBV18
CASSFGQGTGEKLFF,TRBD1,TRBJ1-4,TRBV5-1
CASSGGLAIQETQYF,TRBD2,TRBJ2-5,TRBV7-9
CASSLLGTFGYGYTF,.,TRBJ1-2,TRBV5-6
CAWGDRVMWGYTF,TRBD1,TRBJ1-2,TRBV30
CASSSTGSGNTIYF,TRBD1,TRBJ1-3,TRBV7-9
CASSLDRPNSYNEQFF,.,TRBJ2-1,TRBV27
CASSDGGDRQPQHF,TRBD1,TRBJ1-5,TRBV6-5
CASSGSSYEQYF,.,TRBJ2-7,TRBV5-1
CARFLDRDNSPLHF,TRBD1,TRBJ1-6,TRBV6-4
CASSVRRPNTGELFF,.,TRBJ2-2,TRBV2
CASSEWSALTRDTQYF,.,TRBJ2-3,TRBV2
CASSRQGWHEQFF,TRBD1,TRBJ2-1,TRBV2
CASSLGQDTDTQYF,.,TRBJ2-3,TRBV5-1
CASSTGTGRPYEQYF,TRBD1,TRBJ2-7,TRBV5-1
CATSRGGMGTEAFF,.,TRBJ1-1,TRBV15
CASGPRDVRSGANVLTF,.,TRBJ2-6,TRBV28
CASRRGYQGETQYF,TRBD1,TRBJ2-5,TRBV2
CASSSGGGSTEAFF,.,TRBJ1-1,TRBV5-4
CAISDSRDPQDEQYF,.,TRBJ2-7,TRBV10-3
CAWSEYADTQYF,.,TRBJ2-3,TRBV30
CASSDPVAWYQETQYF,.,TRBJ2-5,TRBV19